The 7 T cell receptor beta chains given below trace back to one sample, sequenced in a study of shared clonotypes between healthy human individuals. Method: immunoSEQ multiplex PCR; TCRdb's copy keeps in-frame clones and lacks some. Of roughly 1.5 million clones in the sample, 95% to 99% were seen once. Material: naive CD4+ T cells sorted from blood. Subset specified: CD45RA+ positively selected. Receptor source: a man aged 25-40 years in good health.

Details on this clone: This sample includes further DNA sequences coding for the same CDR3. The V gene is TRBV18, the J gene TRBJ2-7; 8 nucleotides match TRBD1. Per germline, CDR1 KGHSH and CDR2 LQKENI. V lost 6 bases, J lost 2 bases, and 6 bases stayed unmatched. CDR3 length: 14 amino acids. CDR3 region: CASSPAGGAYEQYF. The DNA for the CDR3 is TGTGCCAGCTCCCCAGCAGGGGGCGCCTACGAGCAGTACTTC.

The chain carries TRBV7-8 and TRBJ2-7; D tentatively reads TRBD1 or TRBD2 (5 bases each). V lost 5 bases and J 1 base, leaving 15 bases between the germline ends. This CDR3 has 15 residues. Germline CDR1 reads SGHVS; CDR2 reads FQNEAQ. The CDR3 coding sequence is TGTGCCAGCAGCCCCATCCGGGACCGGTCCTACGAGCAGTACTTC. This codes for CASSPIRDRSYEQYF. Together with reference TRBV7-8 and TRBJ2-7, the CDR3 gives the full variable domain: GAGVSQSPRYKVAKRGQDVALRCDPISGHVSLFWYQQALGQGPEFLTYFQNEAQLDKSGLPSDRFFAERPEGSVSTLKIQRTQQEDSAVYLCASSPIRDRSYEQYFGPGTRLTVT.

The rearrangement uses TRBV6-9 and TRBJ2-1, with D possibly being TRBD1 (6 bases). The V end lost 5 bases, the J end lost 7 bases, and 15 bases lay between the germline ends. The germline gives CDR1 MNHGY, CDR2 SVAAGI. The CDR3 contains 14 residues. The CDR3 sequence is CASSPGEIRNEQFF. Written as DNA, the CDR3 is TGTGCCAGCAGTCCAGGGGAAATTAGGAATGAGCAGTTCTTC.

This chain joins TRBV5-1 and TRBJ2-1, with D possibly matching TRBD2 (6 bases). Germline loops: CDR1 SGHRS, CDR2 YFSETQ. This CDR3 is built from 14 residues. Trimming left V 4 bases short and J 8 bases short, with 16 bases between. CDR3 residues: CASSTPRGGDEQFF. The CDR3, as DNA: TGCGCCAGCAGCACGCCCCGGGGCGGGGATGAGCAGTTCTTC.

The chain links TRBV19 to TRBJ2-7; the D is unclear. This CDR3 is 14 amino acids long. Looked up from germline, CDR1 is LNHDA and CDR2 is SQIVND (reference sequence). V was cut by 3 bases and J by 3 bases, with 12 bases left in between. This chain's CDR3 is CASSILPWVYEQYF. CDR3 bases: TGTGCCAGTAGTATCCTGCCGTGGGTCTACGAGCAGTACTTC.

V usage is TRBV18 and J usage is TRBJ2-2; 7 bases are a match to TRBD2. Germline assignment: CDR1 KGHSH and CDR2 LQKENI. The ends lost 6 bases at V and 10 bases at J; junction bases unmatched: 5. The CDR3 is 12 amino acids. CDR3 nucleotides: TGTGCCAGCTCCCAAGGGAGGGAGGAGCTGTTTTTT. Its translation is CASSQGREELFF.

In this sample, this clone turned up once. This rearrangement joins TRBV7-8 to TRBJ2-7; 8 nucleotides align to TRBD1. V lost 4 bases, J lost 2 bases, and 13 bases stayed unmatched. CDR3 size: 17 residues. Germline V gene lookup returns CDR1 SGHVS and CDR2 FQNEAQ. The CDR3 nucleotides are TGTGCCAGCAGCTCGCCCCCGGACAGGGTAATCGCCTACGAGCAGTACTTC. It is translated as CASSSPPDRVIAYEQYF.